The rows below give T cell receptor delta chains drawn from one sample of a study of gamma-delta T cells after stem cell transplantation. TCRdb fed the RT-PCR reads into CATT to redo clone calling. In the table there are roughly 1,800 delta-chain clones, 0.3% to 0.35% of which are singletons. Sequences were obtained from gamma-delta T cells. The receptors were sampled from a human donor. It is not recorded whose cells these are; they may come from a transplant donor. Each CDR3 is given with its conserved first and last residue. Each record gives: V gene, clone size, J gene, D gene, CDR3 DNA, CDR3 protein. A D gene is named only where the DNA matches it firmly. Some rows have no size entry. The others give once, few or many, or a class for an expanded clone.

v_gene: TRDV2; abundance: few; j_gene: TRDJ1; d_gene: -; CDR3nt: TGTGCCTGTGACACATTGGGTCCTGAGGCGACCGATAAACTCATCTTT; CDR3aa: CACDTLGPEATDKLIF
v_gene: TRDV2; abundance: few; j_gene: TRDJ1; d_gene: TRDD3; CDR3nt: TGTGCCTGTGACACCGTTGATGGGGGATACGCCGCCGGTGCCGATAAACTCATCTTT; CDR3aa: CACDTVDGGYAAGADKLIF
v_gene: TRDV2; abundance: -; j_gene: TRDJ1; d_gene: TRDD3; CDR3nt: TGTGCCTGTGACCTCCTGGGGATAGGGAGGACCGATAAACTCATCTTT; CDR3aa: CACDLLGIGRTDKLIF
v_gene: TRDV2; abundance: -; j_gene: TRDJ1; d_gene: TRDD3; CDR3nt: TGTGCCTGTGACGCGCTACTGGGGGATACCCGGTACACCGATAAACTCATCTTT; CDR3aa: CACDALLGDTRYTDKLIF
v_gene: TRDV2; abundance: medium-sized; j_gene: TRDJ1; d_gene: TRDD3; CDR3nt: TGTGCCTGTGACCCTTTACTGGGGGATACGAAACTCATCTTT; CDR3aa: CACDPLLGDTKLIF
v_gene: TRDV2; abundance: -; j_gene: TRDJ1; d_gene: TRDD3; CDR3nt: TGTGCCTGTGACAAAGTACTGGGGGACGGTTGGACCGATAAACTCATCTTT; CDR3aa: CACDKVLGDGWTDKLIF
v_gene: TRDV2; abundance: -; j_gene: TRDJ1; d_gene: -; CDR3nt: TGTGCCTGTGACACCCCGCGGGGAGAAGGCTCCGATAAACTCATCTTT; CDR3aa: CACDTPRGEGSDKLIF
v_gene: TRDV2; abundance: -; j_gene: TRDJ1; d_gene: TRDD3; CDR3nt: TGTGCCTGTGACAGCTTACTGGGGGATACGCGTTCCGATAAACTCATCTTT; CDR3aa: CACDSLLGDTRSDKLIF
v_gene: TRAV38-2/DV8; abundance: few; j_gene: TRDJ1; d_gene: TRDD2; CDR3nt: TGTGCTTATACCTTCCTATTCTTTACCCTCGAGGAACTCATCTTT; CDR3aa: CAYTFLFFTLEELIF
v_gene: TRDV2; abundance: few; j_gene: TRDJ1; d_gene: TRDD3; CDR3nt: TGTGCCTGTGACACCGTGGCCTCCCGTGGGGGATACGCGACGGGCTCGTACACCGATAAACTCATCTTT; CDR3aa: CACDTVASRGGYATGSYTDKLIF
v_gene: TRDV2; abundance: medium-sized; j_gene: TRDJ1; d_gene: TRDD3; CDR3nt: TGTGCCTGTGACGGTCTGGGGGACGCGACTTACACCGATAAACTCATCTTT; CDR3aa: CACDGLGDATYTDKLIF
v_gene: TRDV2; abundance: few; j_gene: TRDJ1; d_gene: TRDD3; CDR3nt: TGTGCCTGTGACCCCGTACTGGGGGATACCCTCCCACACACCGATAAACTCATCTTT; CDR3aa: CACDPVLGDTLPHTDKLIF
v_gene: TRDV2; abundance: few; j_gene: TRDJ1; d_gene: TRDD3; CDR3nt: TGTGCCTGTGAATTCATGGGAGGTGGGGGATACACCGATAAACTCATCTTT; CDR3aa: CACEFMGGGGYTDKLIF
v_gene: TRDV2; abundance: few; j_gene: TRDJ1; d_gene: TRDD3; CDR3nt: TGTGCCTGTGACACCGTGTACCTACCTACTTCACTGGGGGATCCTCCGAACACCGATAAACTCATCTTT; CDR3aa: CACDTVYLPTSLGDPPNTDKLIF
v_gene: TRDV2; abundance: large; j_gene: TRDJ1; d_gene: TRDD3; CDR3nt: TGTGCCTGTGACCGGATTCGTATACTGGGGGATACTGGGGGCCATCACGAACTCATCTTT; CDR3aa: CACDRIRILGDTGGHHELIF
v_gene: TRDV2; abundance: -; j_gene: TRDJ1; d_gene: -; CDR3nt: TGTGCCTGTGACACGATGGGGATCTTGTTAACCGATAAACTCATCTTT; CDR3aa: CACDTMGILLTDKLIF
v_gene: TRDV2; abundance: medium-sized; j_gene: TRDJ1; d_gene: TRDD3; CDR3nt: TGTGCCTGTGACACATTGGGGGAAGAGAGCGATAAACTCATCTTT; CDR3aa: CACDTLGEESDKLIF
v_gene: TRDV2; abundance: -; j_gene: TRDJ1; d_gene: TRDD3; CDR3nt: TGTGCCTGTGAATCACTGGGGGATACGCAGTACACCGATAAACTCATCTTT; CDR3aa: CACESLGDTQYTDKLIF
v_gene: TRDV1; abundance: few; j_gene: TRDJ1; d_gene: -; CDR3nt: TGTGCTCTTGGGGAATTAAAACAAGGCCTTCCTACTCTCAAGCCTTACTGGGGGATTAGTTCCGATAAACTCATCTTT; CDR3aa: CALGELKQGLPTLKPYWGISSDKLIF
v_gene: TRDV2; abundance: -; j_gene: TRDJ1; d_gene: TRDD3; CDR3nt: TGTGCCTGTGACACCGGCGGATACGGGGGTAAACTCATCTTT; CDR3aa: CACDTGGYGGKLIF
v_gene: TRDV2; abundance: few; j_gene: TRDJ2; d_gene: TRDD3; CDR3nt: TGTGCCTGTGACGGACTGGGGGATACCAGGGGGACAGCACAACTCTTCTTT; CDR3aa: CACDGLGDTRGTAQLFF
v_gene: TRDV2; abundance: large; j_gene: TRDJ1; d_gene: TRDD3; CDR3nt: TGTGCCTGTGACGCCGTACTGGGGGATTATTCAAAGTACACCGATAAACTCATCTTT; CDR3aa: CACDAVLGDYSKYTDKLIF
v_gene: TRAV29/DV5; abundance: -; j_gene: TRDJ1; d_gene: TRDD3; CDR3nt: TGTGCAGCAAGCGAAGGGACTACGGGACTGGGGTACACCGATAAACTCATCTTT; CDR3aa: CAASEGTTGLGYTDKLIF
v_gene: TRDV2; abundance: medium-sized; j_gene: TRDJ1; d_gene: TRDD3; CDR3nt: TGTGCCTGTGACACCGTAGGTCAGACTCCAGGGGATAAGGTCGATAAACTCATCTTT; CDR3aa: CACDTVGQTPGDKVDKLIF
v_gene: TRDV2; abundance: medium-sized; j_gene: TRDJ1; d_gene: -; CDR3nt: TGTGCCTGTGACCCCGTTGAGACCTACACCGATAAACTCATCTTT; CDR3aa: CACDPVETYTDKLIF
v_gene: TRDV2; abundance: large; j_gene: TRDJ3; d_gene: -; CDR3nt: TGTGCCTGTGACACCCCTCCGACCCCCTACGTTTCGGGGGCTAATGCCTCCTGGGACACCCGACAGATGTTTTTC; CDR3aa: CACDTPPTPYVSGANASWDTRQMFF
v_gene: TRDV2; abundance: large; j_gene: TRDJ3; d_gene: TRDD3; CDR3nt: TGTGCCTGTGACACGGTTGGGGGATCGTCGAGCTCCTGGGACACCCGACAGATGTTTTTC; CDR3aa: CACDTVGGSSSSWDTRQMFF
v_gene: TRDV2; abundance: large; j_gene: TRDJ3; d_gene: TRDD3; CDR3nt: TGTGCCTGTGACGAGTCTGGGGGATCAAGCTCCTGGGACACCCGACAGATGTTTTTC; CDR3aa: CACDESGGSSSWDTRQMFF
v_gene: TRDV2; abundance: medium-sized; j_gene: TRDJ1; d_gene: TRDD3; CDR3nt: TGTGCCTGTGACACCGTGGGAAAGAAGGGGGGATCGGGCGATAAACTCATCTTT; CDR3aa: CACDTVGKKGGSGDKLIF
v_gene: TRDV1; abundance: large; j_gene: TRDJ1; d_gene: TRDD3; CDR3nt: TGTGCTCTTGGGGAGCTAGAACTATGGGATACGCGAAGTAGGACCGATAAACTCATCTTT; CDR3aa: CALGELELWDTRSRTDKLIF
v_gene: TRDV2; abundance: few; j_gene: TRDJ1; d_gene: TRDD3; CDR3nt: TGTGCCTGTGACACTTTTACTGGGGGATACGCTGCTAATGGTAAACTCATCTTT; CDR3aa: CACDTFTGGYAANGKLIF
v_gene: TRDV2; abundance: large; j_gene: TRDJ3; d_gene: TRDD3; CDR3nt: TGTGCCTGTGACACAGGCTGGGGGACCCTAAGCTCCTGGGACACCCGACAGATGTTTTTC; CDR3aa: CACDTGWGTLSSWDTRQMFF
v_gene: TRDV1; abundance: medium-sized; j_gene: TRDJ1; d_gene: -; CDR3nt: TGTGCTCTTGGGGAAGGACCTTTCCTACTGGGGGATAAACTCATCTTT; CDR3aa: CALGEGPFLLGDKLIF
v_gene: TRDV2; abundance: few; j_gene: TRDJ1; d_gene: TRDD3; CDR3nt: TGTGCCTGTGACACCGTACTTACTGGGGGATACGCGAAGACCGAGGGGACCGATAAACTCATCTTT; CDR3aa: CACDTVLTGGYAKTEGTDKLIF
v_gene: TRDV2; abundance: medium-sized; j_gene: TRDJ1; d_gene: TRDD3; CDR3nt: TGTGCCTGTGACACTTTACTGGGGGACCCCACCGATAAACTCATCTTT; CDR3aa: CACDTLLGDPTDKLIF
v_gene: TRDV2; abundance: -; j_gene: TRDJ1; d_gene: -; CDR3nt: TGTGCCTGTGATCTTATGGGGATGTCTTTAAAACTCATCTTT; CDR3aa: CACDLMGMSLKLIF
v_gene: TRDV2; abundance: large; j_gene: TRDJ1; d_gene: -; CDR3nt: TGTGCCTGTGACCTACTACCCGGGGGTAACGATAAACTCATCTTT; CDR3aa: CACDLLPGGNDKLIF
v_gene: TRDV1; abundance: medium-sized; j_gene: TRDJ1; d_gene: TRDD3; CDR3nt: TGTGCTCTTGGGGAGGCCAGGGGGCTTCTTCCCTTACTGGGGGACAACACCGATAAACTCATCTTT; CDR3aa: CALGEARGLLPLLGDNTDKLIF
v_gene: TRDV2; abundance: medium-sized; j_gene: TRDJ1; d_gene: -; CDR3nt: TGTGCCTGTGACCTCCTGGAGATGGGACATACTCGCCCCCAGTACACCGATAAACTCATCTTT; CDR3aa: CACDLLEMGHTRPQYTDKLIF
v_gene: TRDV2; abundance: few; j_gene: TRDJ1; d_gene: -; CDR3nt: TGTGCCTGTGACGGGCCCTCCCTCAAGTACACCGATAAACTCATCTTT; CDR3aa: CACDGPSLKYTDKLIF
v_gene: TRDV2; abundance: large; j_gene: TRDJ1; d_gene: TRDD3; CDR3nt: TGTGCCTGTGACACCGTGGGGGTACTGGGGGATACATCCACCGATAAACTCATCTTT; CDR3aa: CACDTVGVLGDTSTDKLIF
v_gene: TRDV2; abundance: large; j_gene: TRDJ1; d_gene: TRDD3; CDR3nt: TGTGCCTGTGACACCGTCTCTCTGGGGGATAATTTTCTCATCTTT; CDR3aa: CACDTVSLGDNFLIF
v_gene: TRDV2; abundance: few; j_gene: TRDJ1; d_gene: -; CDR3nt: TGTGCCCGTGACACTGTAGGGGGCCTCCTTAACACCGATAAACTCATCTTT; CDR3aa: CARDTVGGLLNTDKLIF
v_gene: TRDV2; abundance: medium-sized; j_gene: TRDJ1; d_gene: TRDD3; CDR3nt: TGTGCCTGTGTTCGCCTGCACCCTGGGGGCGAGTACACCGATAAACTCATCTTT; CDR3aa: CACVRLHPGGEYTDKLIF
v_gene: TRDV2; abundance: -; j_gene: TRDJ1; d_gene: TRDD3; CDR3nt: TGTGCCTGTGACGTACTGGGGGATACTCCGACCGATAAACTCATCTTT; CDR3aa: CACDVLGDTPTDKLIF
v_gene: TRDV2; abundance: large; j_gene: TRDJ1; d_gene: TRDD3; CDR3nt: TGTGCCTGTGAATCACTGGGGGATAAGGACGATAAACTCATCTTT; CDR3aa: CACESLGDKDDKLIF
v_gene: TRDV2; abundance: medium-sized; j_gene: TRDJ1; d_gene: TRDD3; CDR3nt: TGTGCCTGTGACAGTCTGGGGGTCAACACCGATAAACTCATCTTT; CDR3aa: CACDSLGVNTDKLIF
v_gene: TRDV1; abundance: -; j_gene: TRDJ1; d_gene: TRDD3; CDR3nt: TGTGCTCTAGCATCCACCCCTCCCTGGGGGATACGCGGCGCAGGCCCCGATAAACTCATCTTT; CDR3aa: CALASTPPWGIRGAGPDKLIF